This T cell receptor beta chain was retrieved from a study of regulatory T cells in long-lasting Graves disease. Findings and limits, study-wide: Reduced TCR diversity was observed in persistent Graves' patients versus newly diagnosed patients. Persistent disease exhibited a predilection for TRBV28, TRBJ1-2 and TRBJ2-5.

This clonotype was seen a handful of times. No antigen is known for it. Germline assignment: CDR1 SGHTA and CDR2 FQGNSA. The CDR3 runs 15 residues. The V end was cut by 0 bases, the J end by 7 bases, with 13 bases between. Documented time point: newly diagnosed GD, antithyroid drugs for less than 3 months. From PBMCs, RNA was extracted and then used to make the TCR library. Arm-PCR of CDR3 regions with iRepertoire HTBI primers generated TCR beta libraries. TCRdb ran MiXCR on the multiplex PCR reads and lists one entry per CDR3 protein. The sample lists roughly 510,000 distinct CDR3 sequences, about 15% seen once, with more than 10% in the top ten. These same records also appear under a second study, on T cells in Graves' hyperthyroidism and ophthalmopathy. From that report: Graves' hyperthyroidism was deemed stable absent ophthalmopathy progression within 18 months. First-round RT-PCR targeting the TCR CDR3 was performed with the HTBI primer set.

The clonotype originates from a young man with Graves disease. The specimen was peripheral blood mononuclear cells (PBMCs), collected at new diagnosis, from a patient treated with antithyroid drugs. V is TRBV7-2 and J is TRBJ1-3; D call uncertain. The CDR3 spells CASSLASRLANTIYF. CDR3 coding DNA: TGTGCCAGCAGCTTAGCAAGTCGCCTCGCGAACACCATATATTTT.